This T cell receptor (beta chain) was retrieved from a study of shared clonotypes between healthy human individuals. General study points: A handful of donors had around 5% of their naive CD4 clonotypes in common.

The CDR3 length is 15 residues. CDR1 LGHNA and CDR2 YSLEER come from the germline V gene. Trimming stripped 6 bases from V and 0 bases from J, with 12 bases between. The genomic DNA of each subset was split evenly across several immunoSEQ plates. The protocol was immunoSEQ multiplex PCR, while the TCRdb copy is restricted to in-frame clones and leaves out a portion. The sample holds 2.3 million or so clones, over 85% seen once. Those who donated, Caucasian adults without exception, all lived in Nashville, Tennessee. Note on this clone: The antigen remains undetermined.

Sequenced material: naive CD4+ T cells from PBMCs. Subset of the sample: CD45RA+ positively selected. This chain joins TRBV4-3 and TRBJ1-5, with D possibly being TRBD1 (6 bases). The receptor comes from a man aged 18 to 30 in good health. Some clones in this sample may be carry-over from other donors' samples. The CDR3 loop reads CASSPQGYSNQPQHF. The CDR3 nucleotides are TGCGCCAGCAGTCCACAGGGATATAGCAATCAGCCCCAGCATTTT.